The clone carrying this TCR beta chain was found many times. Antigen specificity is unknown. As TCR cDNA was made by 5'RACE template switching, a universal primer site and UMIs were added. MiXCR, applied by TCRdb to the 5' RACE reads, yields one record per CDR3 protein. Of about 200,000 distinct CDR3 sequences in the sample, 2.5% to 3.5% are singletons; the top ten hold about 3%. The source of the sample is a study of T cells after yellow fever vaccination. Study-wide background: Low-cell-number fractions were prepared with SMART-Seq v4 Ultra Low Input.

Trimming removed 7 bases from V and 1 base from J; junction bases left unmatched: 4. Germline V gene sequence: CDR1 SGDLS, CDR2 YYNGEE. The CDR3 extends over 13 amino acids. Study results and limitations: In FACS-sorted repertoires, abundant clonotypes from the bulk population could appear as contaminants.

The sequence derives from a man between 18 and 29 years old who received the YFV17D yellow fever vaccine. Sequenced here: CD4+ T cells sorted from PBMCs, sampled 10 days after the yellow fever booster vaccination. The J gene is TRBJ2-5, the V gene TRBV9; 7 bases are a match to TRBD1. DNA for the CDR3: TGTGCCAGCGCCGCAGGGGGCCAAGAGACCCAGTACTTC. This translates into CASAAGGQETQYF.